One sample yielded the 29 T cell receptor beta chains listed below, sequenced in a study of shared clonotypes between healthy human individuals. TCRdb keeps only in-frame clones here, not all; method: immunoSEQ multiplex PCR. The sample consists of approximately 2,300,000 clones, around 92% of them appearing once. Material: naive CD4+ T cells from PBMCs. Regarding subset: CD45RA+ positively selected. The receptor set was obtained from a man between 18 and 35 years old in good health. Some clones in this sample may be carry-over from other donors' samples.

The gene calls are TRBV5-4 and TRBJ1-1; tentatively, D is TRBD1 (6 bases). V lost 3 bases, J lost 6 bases, and 9 bases lay in between. From germline, CDR1 is SGHNT and CDR2 YYREEE (reference sequence). This CDR3 contains 12 residues. The CDR3, as DNA: TGTGCCAGCAGCTCGGGGGCAGCTGAAGCTTTCTTT. This translates into CASSSGAAEAFF.

The V gene is TRBV28, the J gene TRBJ1-3; TRBD1 is a possible D gene (6 bases). Germline assignment: CDR1 MDHEN and CDR2 SYDVKM. The CDR3 is 14 amino acids. V lost 9 bases and J 0 bases, leaving 12 bases between the germline ends. In nucleotides, the CDR3 is TGTGCCAGTATATCAGGGGCCTCTGGAAACACCATATATTTT. It is translated as CASISGASGNTIYF.

In the case of this clone: This specimen includes other DNA sequences encoding the same CDR3. The CDR3 coding sequence is TGTGCCAGTAGTGTCAGCGGGAGAGCCTACAATGAGCAGTTCTTC. Residues: CASSVSGRAYNEQFF. This chain connects TRBV19 to TRBJ2-1; 8 nucleotides align to TRBD2. With V trimmed by 5 bases and J by 2 bases, 5 bases remained unmatched. The CDR3 spans 15 residues. Germline V CDR1 and CDR2: LNHDA, SQIVND (reference sequence).

CDR3 coding DNA: TGTGCCAGCATCCGCTATCGGCGGGACACTGAAGCTTTCTTT. Translated: CASIRYRRDTEAFF. This rearrangement joins TRBV5-6 to TRBJ1-1; no clear D. Trimming removed 6 bases at V and 3 bases at J, with 15 bases between. Germline V gene sequence: CDR1 SGHDT, CDR2 YYEEEE. CDR3 length equals 14 residues.

The V gene is TRBV7-2, the J gene TRBJ2-7, with D tentatively TRBD2 (6 bases). The CDR3 is 16 residues long. Trimming shortened V by 5 bases and J by 6 bases, and 23 bases separated the two germline ends. Germline assignment: CDR1 SGHTA and CDR2 FQGNSA. CDR3 bases: TGTGCCAGCAGCCCCCCCCCGGGACTGAGCTCGTCCGAGCAGTACTTC. Residues: CASSPPPGLSSSEQYF.

The rearrangement uses TRBV10-3 and TRBJ1-3; 10 bases map to TRBD1. Trimming cost V 6 bases and J 2 bases; bases outside gene matches: 1. This CDR3 region has 14 residues. CDR1 and CDR2 from the germline V gene are ENHRY and SYGVKD. The CDR3 bases are TGTGCCATCAGGGGGACAGGGGCTGGAAACACCATATATTTT. This encodes CAIRGTGAGNTIYF.

The chain has TRBV6-5 and TRBJ1-5; D gene uncertain. This CDR3 contains 12 residues. Germline lookup yields CDR1 MNHEY and CDR2 SVGAGI. Trimming cost V 2 bases and J 7 bases, with 6 bases left between them. CDR3 protein: CASSYDTQPQHF. The CDR3, as DNA: TGTGCCAGCAGTTACGACACCCAGCCCCAGCATTTT.

The chain couples TRBV27 to TRBJ1-1; 7 bases align to TRBD1. Per germline, CDR1 MNHEY and CDR2 SMNVEV (reference sequence). With 5 bases clipped from V and 5 bases from J, the junction kept 8 bases outside the gene matches. The CDR3 loop spans 14 amino acids. This chain's CDR3 is CASSEYRGETEAFF. The CDR3 bases are TGTGCCAGCAGTGAGTACAGGGGAGAAACTGAAGCTTTCTTT.

The V and J genes are TRBV11-2 and TRBJ1-2; D is possibly TRBD1 (5 bases). CDR1 and CDR2 (germline): SGHAT, FQNNGV. Trimming removed 5 bases from V and 8 bases from J, with 18 bases in between. The CDR3 is 14 residues long. This CDR3 reads CASSPGTNGGGYTF. The CDR3 nucleotides read TGTGCCAGCAGCCCCGGGACGAACGGAGGGGGCTACACCTTC.

The chain carries TRBV6-1 and TRBJ2-3; tentative D call: TRBD2 (5 bases). This CDR3 spans 14 amino acids. Trimming stripped 10 bases from V and 5 bases from J, with 19 bases between. Germline CDR1 reads MNHNS; CDR2 reads SASEGT. The CDR3 is CATEAGEVGDTQYF. The CDR3 DNA reads TGTGCCACCGAAGCCGGGGAAGTGGGAGATACGCAGTATTTT.

V usage is TRBV5-1 and J usage is TRBJ1-2; possibly TRBD1 for D (5 bases). Germline loops: CDR1 SGHRS, CDR2 YFSETQ. V lost 0 bases, J lost 6 bases, and 12 bases lay in between. CDR3 length: 14 amino acids. DNA for the CDR3: TGCGCCAGCAGCTTGGATTGGGGGGACCATGGCTACACCTTC. Residues: CASSLDWGDHGYTF.

The chain couples TRBV7-8 to TRBJ2-5, with D hard to call. The germline V and J ends were trimmed by 5 bases and 2 bases, with 9 bases remaining between them. CDR1 and CDR2 (germline): SGHVS, FQNEAQ. CDR3 size: 13 residues. Here the CDR3 DNA reads TGTGCCAGCAGCGTAACAGATCAAGAGACCCAGTACTTC. Its translation: CASSVTDQETQYF.

In this sample, this clone turned up once. In DNA form, the CDR3 reads TGTGCCAGCAGCCAAGATTTAGGTGCTAGCGGGACGACCTACGAGCAGTACTTC. Its protein product is CASSQDLGASGTTYEQYF. The chain links TRBV4-2 to TRBJ2-7; TRBD2 agrees at 9 bases. Germline-derived CDR1 and CDR2 are LGHNA and YNFKEQ. Losses at the gene ends were 0 bases for V and 2 bases for J; bases not matched to a gene: 11. The CDR3 covers 18 residues.

This clone was picked up one time. The V and J genes are TRBV27 and TRBJ2-2; 10 bases match TRBD2. V trimming: 7 bases; J trimming: 8 bases; junction bases outside the gene matches: 19. Germline V gives CDR1 MNHEY, CDR2 SMNVEV (reference sequence). The CDR3 totals 18 residues. In DNA, the CDR3 is TGTGCCAGCACCTTACTAGGCGGGCTAGCGGGAGCATCTGGGGAGCTGTTTTTT. Translated, it gives CASTLLGGLAGASGELFF.

The CDR3 loop reads CASRYRVAGELFF. CDR3 nucleotides: TGTGCCAGCAGGTACAGGGTTGCCGGGGAGCTGTTTTTT. V usage is TRBV6-6 and J usage is TRBJ2-2; perhaps TRBD1 as D (6 bases). CDR1 is MNHNY, CDR2 SVGAGI, per germline (reference sequence). Trimming took off 6 bases at V and 6 bases at J, with 11 bases between the two ends. This CDR3 spans 13 amino acids.

The V and J genes are TRBV6-1 and TRBJ2-3; 11 bases are shared with TRBD1. Losses at the gene ends were 7 bases for V and 3 bases for J; bases not matched to a gene: 6. This CDR3 contains 15 residues. In germline, CDR1 is MNHNS, CDR2 SASEGT. The CDR3 loop reads CASTEWDRGTDTQYF. The CDR3 bases are TGTGCCAGCACCGAATGGGACAGGGGGACAGATACGCAGTATTTT.

This chain links TRBV5-6 with TRBJ2-6, with D unclear. The CDR3 consists of 18 residues. Germline CDR1 reads SGHDT; CDR2 reads YYEEEE. V was pared by 4 bases and J by 0 bases, with 17 bases between. CDR3 sequence (DNA): TGTGCCAGCAGCCGCGCCAAGGAGACCTACTCTGGGGCCAACGTCCTGACTTTC. Translating it yields CASSRAKETYSGANVLTF.

The chain has TRBV10-1 and TRBJ2-7; unclear D gene. V was pared by 5 bases and J by 0 bases, with 11 bases between. The germline gives CDR1 WNHNN, CDR2 SYGVQD (reference sequence). The CDR3 is 14 amino acids. CDR3 nucleotides: TGCGCCAGCAGTCCTAATAGGGCCTCCTACGAGCAGTACTTC. Protein: CASSPNRASYEQYF.

This clone has a count of ten or more. The rearrangement links TRBV7-9 to TRBJ1-4, with D possibly matching TRBD1 (6 bases). This CDR3 is built from 14 residues. Trimming took off 4 bases at V and 8 bases at J, with 14 bases between the two ends. CDR1 is SEHNR, CDR2 FQNEAQ, per germline (reference sequence). The CDR3 region has the DNA TGTGCCAGCAGCTCGACAGGTTTGGGGGAAAAACTGTTTTTT. The encoded protein is CASSSTGLGEKLFF.

The chain links TRBV30 to TRBJ1-5; 7 positions match TRBD1. The CDR3 consists of 14 residues. Germline CDR1 is GTSNPN and CDR2 is SVGIG (reference sequence). V lost 3 bases and J lost 4; bases outside the gene matches: 6. For the CDR3, the DNA is TGTGCCTGGAGCCCGGGACAGCTAAATCAGCCCCAGCATTTT. The encoded protein is CAWSPGQLNQPQHF.

The gene calls are TRBV5-6 and TRBJ2-2; 7 bases agree with TRBD1. V lost 0 bases, J lost 7 bases, and 3 bases stayed unmatched. Germline CDR1 SGHDT, CDR2 YYEEEE. CDR3 length equals 14 residues. The CDR3 sequence: CASSLVQGNGELFF. CDR3 coding DNA: TGTGCCAGCAGCTTGGTACAGGGGAACGGGGAGCTGTTTTTT.

V and J are TRBV2 and TRBJ1-4; 10 bases map to TRBD1. Germline loops: CDR1 SNHLY, CDR2 FYNNEI. V dropped 2 bases and J dropped 8; count of bases not matched to a gene: 8. The CDR3 extends over 16 amino acids. CDR3 protein: CASSERTGGEKEKLFF. DNA of the CDR3: TGTGCCAGCAGTGAAAGGACAGGGGGAGAGAAAGAAAAACTGTTTTTT.

The chain uses TRBV5-4 and TRBJ2-3, with 11 bases fitting TRBD2. CDR1 SGHNT and CDR2 YYREEE come from the germline V gene (reference sequence). The CDR3 is made up of 15 amino acids. Trimming at V came to 2 bases and at J to 3 bases, leaving 2 bases not matched to a gene. The CDR3: CASSFGTSGTDTQYF. CDR3 DNA sequence: TGTGCCAGCAGCTTCGGGACTAGCGGTACAGATACGCAGTATTTT.

The chain employs TRBV18 and TRBJ2-1; D call uncertain. The V and J ends lost 3 bases and 9 bases respectively, with 9 bases between them. This CDR3 spans 12 amino acids. The germline V gene has CDR1 KGHSH and CDR2 LQKENI. CDR3 loop: CASSPPLSEQFF. The DNA of the CDR3 is TGTGCCAGCTCACCGCCACTCAGTGAGCAGTTCTTC.

The chain uses TRBV15 and TRBJ2-7; TRBD2 matches 8 bases. V lost 0 bases and J lost 0; bases outside the gene matches: 7. Germline loops: CDR1 LNHNV, CDR2 YYDKDF (reference sequence). This CDR3 has 17 residues. In DNA form, the CDR3 reads TGTGCCACCAGCAGAGATTTAGCGGGACTATACTCCTACGAGCAGTACTTC. This codes for CATSRDLAGLYSYEQYF.

The chain uses TRBV7-3 and TRBJ2-6, with 12 bases matching TRBD1. The CDR3 is made up of 20 amino acids. The V segment lost 5 bases and the J segment 0 bases; nucleotides outside the gene matches: 11. Germline CDR1 and CDR2: SGHTA and FQGTGA. Here the CDR3 DNA reads TGTGCCAGCAGCGCCCAGGGACAGGGGGCTATAGACTCTGGGGCCAACGTCCTGACTTTC. It specifies CASSAQGQGAIDSGANVLTF.

A remark on this clone: Other DNA sequences from this sample encode an identical CDR3 as well. This chain uses TRBV5-4 with TRBJ2-3; 13 positions match TRBD2. J gave up 2 bases and V 0 bases, and 3 bases lay outside the gene matches. From germline, CDR1 is SGHNT and CDR2 YYREEE (reference sequence). This CDR3 spans 17 amino acids. Here the CDR3 DNA reads TGTGCCAGCAGCTTGGGGGGACTAGCGGGATCCACAGATACGCAGTATTTT. Its translation: CASSLGGLAGSTDTQYF.

The rearrangement uses TRBV2 and TRBJ2-7; D ambiguous. CDR1 and CDR2 (germline): SNHLY, FYNNEI. Trimming left V 7 bases short and J 0 bases short, with 10 bases between. This CDR3 spans 13 amino acids. The CDR3 loop reads CASTAVSSYEQYF. The CDR3 DNA follows: TGTGCCAGCACTGCGGTAAGCTCCTACGAGCAGTACTTC.

The chain is built from TRBV5-6 and TRBJ2-1, with D unclear. Germline CDR1 is SGHDT and CDR2 is YYEEEE. This CDR3 contains 12 residues. Trimming removed 0 bases at V and 5 bases at J, with 3 bases between. Written as DNA, the CDR3 is TGTGCCAGCAGCTTGGTCAACAATGAGCAGTTCTTC. This codes for CASSLVNNEQFF. Using reference TRBV5-6 and TRBJ2-1 for the parts outside the CDR3, the full variable domain is DAGVTQSPTHLIKTRGQQVTLRCSPKSGHDTVSWYQQALGQGPQFIFQYYEEEERQRGNFPDRFSGHQFPNYSSELNVNALLLGDSALYLCASSLVNNEQFFGPGTRLTVL.